The text below deals with one T cell receptor (beta chain). This sample was taken from a study of blood T cell repertoires in COVID-19. Study at large: Sites across the United States, Italy and Spain contributed samples from acute and convalescent COVID-19. PBMCs, B-cell-depleted T cells, or T cells provided the cDNA or gDNA that made up the material.

The germline V gene encodes CDR1 PRHDT and CDR2 FYEKMQ (reference sequence). The V end lost 5 bases, the J end lost 2 bases, and 20 bases lay between the germline ends. This CDR3 comprises 17 residues. TCRdb keeps only in-frame clones here, not all; method: immunoSEQ multiplex PCR. The sample carries 160,000 or so clones, roughly 80% recorded once. This receptor was identified in a woman of 80 years or more with acute or convalescent COVID-19. The material sequenced was peripheral blood. This sequence joins TRBV13 and TRBJ2-3, with TRBD1 as a possible D gene (6 bases). The CDR3 loop is CASSHPRGAGATDTQYF. The CDR3 bases are TGTGCCAGCAGCCACCCGAGGGGTGCAGGGGCCACAGATACGCAGTATTTT.